Sequencing of this T cell receptor (beta chain) was carried out in a study of CD8 T cells in Susac syndrome. Sequencing of TCR beta drew on CD8+ and CD4+ T cells from blood. Negative isolation yielded CD8+ and CD4+ T cells; FACS enriched TEMRA cells. As for this clonotype: Its specificity is not known.

A quantity of about 0.5 to 1 ug RNA underwent reverse transcription using random hexamers. A multiplex approach, immunoSEQ multiplex PCR, amplified TCR beta CDR3 across 54 Vbeta and 13 Jbeta. Each CDR3 protein gets one entry after TCRdb re-called the immunoSEQ multiplex PCR reads with MiXCR. Of approximately 120,000 distinct CDR3 sequences listed, around 97% were seen once; the top ten hold 0.09% to 0.1%. Trimming removed 5 bases at V and 6 bases at J, with 13 bases between. Germline V gene sequence: CDR1 SEHNR, CDR2 FQNEAQ (reference sequence). CDR3 length: 13 amino acids. Overall study findings and caveats: The authors acknowledged that their TCR sequencing and HLA analysis involved a relatively small number of individuals.

This chain joins TRBV7-9 and TRBJ1-2, with unresolved D. Sequencing was carried out using CD4+ T cells from PBMCs. This TCR was recovered from a human donor in good health. CDR3 in amino acids: CASSPRAWDGYTF. The CDR3 region has the DNA TGTGCCAGCAGCCCCCGGGCCTGGGATGGCTACACCTTC.